This T cell receptor beta chain was sequenced for a study of shared T cell receptors in the human thymus. Using immunoSEQ multiplex PCR, the repertoire was profiled, and TCRdb retains in-frame clones only, with some absent. The sample contains about 660,000 clones, 88% of which appear only once. The same specimen was also included in a second study, on human thymus T cells. From that paper: Apparent bias marked the V and J gene usage of thymic and blood repertoires.

This receptor was taken from a boy under three years old with a congenital heart defect. Sequences were obtained from thymocytes.

CDR3 loop: CASSRGLANEQYF. The CDR3 DNA is TGCGCCTCGAGCCGGGGACTAGCTAACGAGCAGTACTTC. V usage is TRBV4-1 and J usage is TRBJ2-7, with 9 positions matching TRBD2. The CDR3 runs 13 residues. Germline V gives CDR1 MGHRA, CDR2 YSYEKL. V lost 11 bases to trimming and J lost 5 bases; unmatched junction nucleotides: 10.